The present T cell receptor (beta chain) was sequenced within a study of vaccination effects on CD4 cells after COVID-19. Study-wide context: Every participant took two doses of the BNT162b2 or mRNA-1273 vaccine.

Turning to this clone: What it recognizes is unknown.

Expansion with viral peptide pools was applied to antigen-specific CD4+ T cells by the ViraFEST assay prior to sequencing. The culture ran for 10 days before CD4+ T cells were isolated. Absence of prior SARS-CoV-2 infection characterized the vaccine recipients, who showed negative nucleocapsid antibodies. This table comes from immunoSEQ multiplex PCR, and its TCRdb copy is limited to in-frame clones, with some not included. Of tens of thousands of clones in the sample, approximately 79% are singletons; the top ten hold roughly 4%. V was pared by 0 bases and J by 5 bases, with 12 bases between. Germline-derived CDR1 and CDR2 are SGHRS and YFSETQ. The length of the CDR3 is 16 residues.

The receptor comes from a human donor who received a COVID-19 vaccine. Sequencing was performed on CD4+ T cells from PBMCs cultured with HCoV-OC43 spike peptides, taken before COVID-19 vaccination. Subset: HCoV-OC43 spike overlapping peptide pool stimulation. This chain joins TRBV5-1 and TRBJ1-6; no reliable D call. CDR3 sequence (DNA): TGCGCCAGCAGCTTGGGTTTCGAGGGCAATAATTCACCCCTCCACTTT. This gives the protein CASSLGFEGNNSPLHF.